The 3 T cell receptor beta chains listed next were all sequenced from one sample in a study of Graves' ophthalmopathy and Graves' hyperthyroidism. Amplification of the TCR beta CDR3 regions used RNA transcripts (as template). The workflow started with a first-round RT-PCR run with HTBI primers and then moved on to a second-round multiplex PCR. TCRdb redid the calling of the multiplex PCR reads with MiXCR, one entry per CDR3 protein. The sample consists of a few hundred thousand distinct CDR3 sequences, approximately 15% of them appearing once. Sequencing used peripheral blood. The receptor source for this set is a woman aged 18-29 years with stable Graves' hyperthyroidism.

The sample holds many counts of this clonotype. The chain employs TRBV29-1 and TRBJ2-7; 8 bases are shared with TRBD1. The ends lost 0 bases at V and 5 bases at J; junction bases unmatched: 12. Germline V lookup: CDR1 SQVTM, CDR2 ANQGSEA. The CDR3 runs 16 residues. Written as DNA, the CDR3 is TGCAGCGTTGAAGAAGTCGCAGGGGGCCTGCTCAACGAGCAGTACTTC. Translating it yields CSVEEVAGGLLNEQYF.

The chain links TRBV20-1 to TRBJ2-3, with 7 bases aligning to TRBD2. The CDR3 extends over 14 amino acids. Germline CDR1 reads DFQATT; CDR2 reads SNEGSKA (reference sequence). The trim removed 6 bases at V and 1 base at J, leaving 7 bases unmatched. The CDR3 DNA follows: TGCAGTGCCGCTACCCGGGGGGGCACAGATACGCAGTATTTT. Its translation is CSAATRGGTDTQYF.

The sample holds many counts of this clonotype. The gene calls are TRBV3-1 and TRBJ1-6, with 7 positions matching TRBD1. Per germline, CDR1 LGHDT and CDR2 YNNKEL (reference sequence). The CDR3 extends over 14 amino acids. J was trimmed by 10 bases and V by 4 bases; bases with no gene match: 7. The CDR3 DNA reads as TGTGCCAGCAGCCTAGGGGGCCTGCGGTCACCCCTCCACTTT. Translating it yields CASSLGGLRSPLHF.